The clone carrying this T cell receptor beta chain was seen only a few times. Antigen specificity is unknown. The data originate from a study of T cell responses to AZD1222 COVID-19 vaccine. Findings of the study overall: The study reported that nearly half of spike-specific TCRs target unmutated variant regions. Mostly white British, mostly female donors; authors suggested clonal diversity may be underestimated.

Repertoires were generated with immunoSEQ multiplex PCR, while TCRdb's copy carries only in-frame clones and drops some. The sample includes 110,000 or so clones, 88% of them seen just once. V was cut by 1 base and J by 1 base, with 10 bases left in between. The CDR3 has 15 amino acids. CDR1 and CDR2 (germline): SGHTA, FQGNSA. The receptor was derived from an adult in good health. The gene calls are TRBV7-2 and TRBJ1-1; the D is unclear. The sample in question was peripheral blood, obtained on day 0 of MenACWY control vaccination. CDR3 residues: CASSLGGPPNTEAFF. Written as DNA, the CDR3 is TGTGCCAGCAGCTTAGGCGGGCCTCCGAACACTGAAGCTTTCTTT.